The 17 T cell receptor beta chains below come from one sample, sequenced in a study of radiotherapy plus CTLA-4 blockade in lung cancer. Some clones are missing from TCRdb's copy, which holds only in-frame ones; the method was immunoSEQ multiplex PCR. Here the sample spans some 80,000 clones, 84% being singletons. The material was peripheral blood, obtained from a patient treated with radiotherapy plus ipilimumab. These receptors were collected from a human donor with non-small cell lung cancer who had stable disease on radiotherapy plus ipilimumab.

This CDR3 is CASSQQGRNTDTQYF. DNA for the CDR3: TGTGCCAGCTCACAACAGGGGAGGAACACAGATACGCAGTATTTT. The rearrangement uses TRBV18 and TRBJ2-3; maybe TRBD1 (7 bases). CDR3 length: 15 residues. Germline values: CDR1 KGHSH, CDR2 LQKENI. Deletions cut 4 bases from V and 2 bases from J, with 13 bases between. The full variable domain, its missing parts supplied by reference TRBV18 and TRBJ2-3, is NAGVMQNPRHLVRRRGQEARLRCSPMKGHSHVYWYRQLPEEGLKFMVYLQKENIIDESGMPKERFSAEFPKEGPSILRIQQVVRGDSAAYFCASSQQGRNTDTQYFGPGTRLTVL.

V usage is TRBV7-3 and J usage is TRBJ1-3; the D is unclear. The CDR3 extends over 13 amino acids. Germline CDR1 is SGHTA and CDR2 is FQGTGA. Trimming removed 8 bases at V and 4 bases at J, with 12 bases between. The CDR3 spells CASAIAQGNTIYF. The CDR3 DNA follows: TGTGCCAGCGCTATAGCCCAGGGAAACACCATATATTTT.

This clone was detected only once. The chain uses TRBV30 and TRBJ1-5, with no clear D. The CDR3 has 14 amino acids. V was shortened by 0 bases and J by 0 bases, with 6 bases between the two germline ends. The germline V gene has CDR1 GTSNPN and CDR2 SVGIG (reference sequence). In DNA form, the CDR3 reads TGTGCCTGGAGTGTAACCAATAGCAATCAGCCCCAGCATTTT. Residues: CAWSVTNSNQPQHF. Full variable domain (missing parts from reference TRBV30 and TRBJ1-5): SQTIHQWPATLVQPVGSPLSLECTVEGTSNPNLYWYRQAAGRGLQLLFYSVGIGQISSEVPQNLSASRPQDRQFILSSKKLLLSDSGFYLCAWSVTNSNQPQHFGDGTRLSIL.

The CDR3 nucleotides read TGTGCCAGCAGTTCTAGCGCCCCATCCTACAATGAGCAGTTCTTC. Translating gives CASSSSAPSYNEQFF. The gene calls are TRBV6-5 and TRBJ2-1, with D perhaps matching TRBD2 (6 bases). The CDR3 totals 15 residues. CDR1 is MNHEY, CDR2 SVGAGI, per germline. V was pared by 4 bases and J by 1 base, with 11 bases between.

The V call is TRBV7-3, the J call TRBJ2-1, with 9 bases fitting TRBD2. V was pared by 5 bases and J by 9 bases, with 11 bases of the junction left unmatched. This CDR3 has 15 residues. In germline, CDR1 is SGHTA, CDR2 FQGTGA. The chain's CDR3 is CASSPRTSEVGEQFF. CDR3 in DNA: TGTGCCAGCAGCCCCCGGACTAGCGAAGTTGGTGAGCAGTTCTTC.

In this sample, this clone turned up a few times. The CDR3 is CASSHPGDYGYTF. CDR3 nucleotides: TGTGCCAGCAGCCACCCTGGGGACTATGGCTACACCTTC. The chain is built from TRBV14 and TRBJ1-2; D is unresolved. This CDR3 contains 13 residues. Germline V gene sequence: CDR1 SGHDN, CDR2 FVKESK. The V end lost 3 bases, the J end lost 3 bases, and 8 bases lay between the germline ends. Variable domain in full (rest from reference TRBV14 and TRBJ1-2): EAGVTQFPSHSVIEKGQTVTLRCDPISGHDNLYWYRRVMGKEIKFLLHFVKESKQDESGMPNNRFLAERTGGTYSTLKVQPAELEDSGVYFCASSHPGDYGYTFGSGTRLTVV.

The genes are TRBV5-1 and TRBJ1-1, with 9 bases identical to TRBD1. This CDR3 region has 13 residues. Germline CDR1 and CDR2: SGHRS and YFSETQ. J lost 10 bases, V lost 4 bases, and 8 bases had no gene match. The CDR3 DNA reads as TGCGCCAGCAGCCCCTGGGGACAGGGCGCAGCTTTCTTT. Its translation is CASSPWGQGAAFF. Full variable domain (missing parts from reference TRBV5-1 and TRBJ1-1): KAGVTQTPRYLIKTRGQQVTLSCSPISGHRSVSWYQQTPGQGLQFLFEYFSETQRNKGNFPGRFSGRQFSNSRSEMNVSTLELGDSALYLCASSPWGQGAAFFGQGTRLTVV.

CDR3 bases: TGTGCCAGCAGCCCGACAGGGCCAGATACGCAGTATTTT. It encodes CASSPTGPDTQYF. The chain employs TRBV6-5 and TRBJ2-3; TRBD1 matches 7 bases. V shed 6 bases, J shed 4 bases, and the junction held 4 bases outside the gene matches. CDR3 length equals 13 residues. Germline-derived CDR1 and CDR2 are MNHEY and SVGAGI.

The rearrangement links TRBV9 to TRBJ2-2; TRBD2 matches at 10 bases. This CDR3 has 16 residues. CDR1 is SGDLS, CDR2 YYNGEE, per germline. The V segment lost 3 bases and the J segment 7 bases; nucleotides outside the gene matches: 9. CDR3 sequence (DNA): TGTGCCAGCAGCGCAAAACTAGCGGGGAGGGACGGGGAGCTGTTTTTT. Protein sequence: CASSAKLAGRDGELFF.

This clone was found once. The chain couples TRBV4-1 to TRBJ2-1, with a tentative D call TRBD2 (5 bases). Germline assignment: CDR1 MGHRA and CDR2 YSYEKL. This CDR3 comprises 16 residues. V was clipped by 4 bases and J by 2 bases, with 15 bases between them. CDR3 region: CASSPQYGSPYNEQFF. CDR3 in DNA: TGCGCCAGCAGCCCCCAGTATGGGAGCCCCTACAATGAGCAGTTCTTC.

CDR3 in DNA: TGTGCCAGCCAGAGGGGGCGTACAGAGACCCAGTACTTC. This gives the protein CASQRGRTETQYF. The V and J genes are TRBV6-5 and TRBJ2-5; 7 bases are a match to TRBD1. The CDR3 is 13 residues long. Germline V lookup: CDR1 MNHEY, CDR2 SVGAGI. J lost 4 bases, V lost 8 bases, and 7 bases had no gene match.

This clone showed up just a few times. The CDR3 here is CASSSAAHVQCSGANVLTF. The CDR3 region has the DNA TGTGCCAGCAGCTCCGCCGCCCATGTGCAATGCTCTGGGGCCAACGTCCTGACTTTC. The gene calls are TRBV21-1 and TRBJ2-6. TRBV21-1 is listed as a pseudogene. This CDR3 has 19 residues.

V usage is TRBV29-1 and J usage is TRBJ2-3; D is possibly TRBD1 (6 bases). Germline-derived CDR1 and CDR2 are SQVTM and ANQGSEA. The CDR3 consists of 16 residues. The germline V and J ends were trimmed by 4 bases and 0 bases, with 17 bases remaining between them. CDR3 loop: CSVALTGTSSTDTQYF. Written as DNA, the CDR3 is TGCAGCGTTGCGTTAACAGGGACCTCTAGCACAGATACGCAGTATTTT.

The CDR3 DNA reads TGTGCCAGCTCACTCAGCCGTGGTGAGCAGTTCTTC. It codes for CASSLSRGEQFF. The genes are TRBV18 and TRBJ2-1; D remains ambiguous. Trimming cost V 4 bases and J 9 bases, with 10 bases left between them. The V gene's germline CDR1 is KGHSH and CDR2 LQKENI. The CDR3 extends over 12 amino acids. Using reference TRBV18 and TRBJ2-1 for the parts outside the CDR3, the full variable domain is NAGVMQNPRHLVRRRGQEARLRCSPMKGHSHVYWYRQLPEEGLKFMVYLQKENIIDESGMPKERFSAEFPKEGPSILRIQQVVRGDSAAYFCASSLSRGEQFFGPGTRLTVL.

The V call is TRBV9, the J call TRBJ2-4; weak D call: TRBD2 (6 bases). The CDR3 is 15 residues long. V dropped 3 bases and J dropped 2 bases, with 12 bases sitting between them. CDR1 is SGDLS, CDR2 YYNGEE, per germline. The CDR3 sequence is CASSDTSRSKNIQYF. The CDR3 bases are TGTGCCAGCAGCGACACTAGCCGCTCCAAAAACATTCAGTACTTC.

This chain joins TRBV9 and TRBJ2-7; 10 positions match TRBD2. This CDR3 has 17 amino acids. Germline V CDR1 and CDR2: SGDLS, YYNGEE. V was pared by 2 bases and J by 2 bases, with 10 bases of the junction left unmatched. The CDR3 spells CASSVAAGTSAAYEQYF. As DNA, the CDR3 is TGTGCCAGCAGCGTCGCTGCCGGGACTAGCGCCGCCTACGAGCAGTACTTC.

The chain joins TRBV4-1 to TRBJ2-1; 8 nucleotides match TRBD2. The CDR3 is 15 residues long. Losses at the gene ends were 1 base for V and 5 bases for J; bases not matched to a gene: 4. Germline CDR1 reads MGHRA; CDR2 reads YSYEKL. The CDR3 DNA reads TGCGCCAGCAGCCAAGTCGGGGGGGGGAACAATGAGCAGTTCTTC. It encodes CASSQVGGGNNEQFF.